The 25 T cell receptor beta chains reported below all come from one sample, sequenced in a study of response to subunit inactivated influenza vaccine. MiXCR, run by TCRdb on the RT-PCR reads, gives a single entry per CDR3 protein. The sample shows some 160,000 distinct CDR3 sequences, roughly a tenth of them seen only once. Here the sequenced sample was non-naive T cells sorted from PBMCs, taken roughly 45 days after vaccination. These receptors originate from a man in his fifties or sixties who received an inactivated influenza vaccine.

This clonotype was picked up many times. The rearrangement links TRBV27 to TRBJ2-7; D uncertain. Trimming took 1 base from V and 7 from J, leaving 11 bases between them. The CDR3 consists of 13 residues. In germline, CDR1 is MNHEY, CDR2 SMNVEV (reference sequence). CDR3 protein: CASSLWVVGEQYF. DNA of the CDR3: TGTGCCAGCAGTTTATGGGTTGTCGGGGAGCAGTACTTC.

This chain links TRBV27 with TRBJ2-6; 7 bases fit TRBD1. V was clipped by 5 bases and J by 2 bases; unmatched bases: 12. CDR1 and CDR2 from the germline V gene are MNHEY and SMNVEV (reference sequence). The CDR3 runs to 18 residues. CDR3 region: CASSIKTGFGTGANVLTF. In nucleotides, the CDR3 is TGTGCCAGCAGTATAAAGACAGGGTTCGGCACTGGGGCCAACGTCCTGACTTTC.

Ten or more counts support this clonotype. J is TRBJ2-3 and V is TRBV7-2, with D unclear. V dropped 1 base and J dropped 4 bases, with 12 bases sitting between them. This CDR3 contains 15 residues. The germline gives CDR1 SGHTA, CDR2 FQGNSA. CDR3 bases: TGTGCCAGCAGCTTAGACTGGCCAGTTTCAGATACGCAGTATTTT. Its protein is CASSLDWPVSDTQYF. The full variable domain, completed using reference TRBV7-2 and TRBJ2-3, is GAGVSQSPSNKVTEKGKDVELRCDPISGHTALYWYRQSLGQGLEFLIYFQGNSAPDKSGLPSDRFSAERTGGSVSTLTIQRTQQEDSAVYLCASSLDWPVSDTQYFGPGTRLTVL.

This clonotype came up a few times. The V and J genes are TRBV15 and TRBJ2-7; the D gene is possibly TRBD1 (5 bases). Per germline, CDR1 LNHNV and CDR2 YYDKDF (reference sequence). V dropped 6 bases and J dropped 3 bases, with 15 bases sitting between them. The CDR3 extends over 14 amino acids. This CDR3 is CATSWQTGDYEQYF. The CDR3 DNA reads as TGTGCCACCAGTTGGCAAACAGGAGACTACGAGCAGTACTTC.

This clonotype has a handful of counts. The chain combines TRBV15 with TRBJ2-7; possible D gene TRBD2, 6 bases. The CDR3 consists of 14 residues. Trimming shortened V by 5 bases and J by 0 bases, and 11 bases separated the two germline ends. Germline CDR1 LNHNV, CDR2 YYDKDF (reference sequence). Here the CDR3 reads CATSGGGSSYEQYF. Here the CDR3 DNA reads TGTGCCACCAGCGGAGGAGGGAGCTCCTACGAGCAGTACTTC.

The gene calls are TRBV29-1 and TRBJ1-1; D gene ambiguous. CDR1 is SQVTM, CDR2 ANQGSEA, per germline. Trimming removed 4 bases from V and 2 bases from J, with 14 bases in between. The CDR3 runs to 14 residues. The CDR3 sequence is CSVGNLGPNTEAFF. CDR3 in DNA: TGCAGCGTTGGGAATCTTGGGCCCAACACTGAAGCTTTCTTT.

In this sample, this clonotype turned up a few times. The gene calls are TRBV28 and TRBJ2-7; no clear D gene. V lost 4 bases and J lost 2, with 15 bases in between. This CDR3 is 15 amino acids long. Germline lookup yields CDR1 MDHEN and CDR2 SYDVKM. This chain's CDR3 is CASSYGPDVAYEQYF. The CDR3 nucleotides are TGTGCCAGCAGTTATGGGCCGGATGTAGCCTACGAGCAGTACTTC.

This clonotype was seen a handful of times. The rearrangement uses TRBV10-3 and TRBJ2-5; the D gene is possibly TRBD2 (6 bases). V shed 2 bases and J shed 5 bases, with 12 bases lying between them. Germline lookup yields CDR1 ENHRY and CDR2 SYGVKD. CDR3 length: 14 amino acids. In DNA, the CDR3 is TGTGCCATCAGTGAGCCGGGACTTAAGGAGACCCAGTACTTC. Its translation: CAISEPGLKETQYF.

The J gene is TRBJ2-7, the V gene TRBV3-1; 8 nucleotides align to TRBD2. V was clipped by 1 base and J by 3 bases; unmatched bases: 5. The CDR3 totals 15 residues. The germline V gene encodes CDR1 LGHDT and CDR2 YNNKEL (reference sequence). CDR3 nucleotide sequence: TGTGCCAGCAGCCAAGGGACTAGCTCATACTACGAGCAGTACTTC. This gives the protein CASSQGTSSYYEQYF.

At least ten counts were recorded for this clonotype. This chain uses TRBV4-1 with TRBJ1-5; 8 bases line up with TRBD1. The CDR3 length is 16 residues. V lost 4 bases and J lost 3; bases outside the gene matches: 8. CDR1 MGHRA and CDR2 YSYEKL come from the germline V gene. The CDR3 DNA reads as TGCGCCAGCAGCCCTTACGGGACAGGCGACAATCAGCCCCAGCATTTT. This gives the protein CASSPYGTGDNQPQHF.

This clonotype was counted ten times or more. This chain uses TRBV5-6 with TRBJ2-7; 7 bases map to TRBD2. The CDR3 spans 14 residues. V lost 0 bases and J lost 4; bases outside the gene matches: 4. The germline V gene encodes CDR1 SGHDT and CDR2 YYEEEE. CDR3 DNA sequence: TGTGCCAGCAGCTTGGCTAGCGGCCTTTACGAGCAGTACTTC. It is translated as CASSLASGLYEQYF.

The sample holds a few counts of this clonotype. The V gene is TRBV4-3, the J gene TRBJ2-5, with 10 bases lining up with TRBD2. The CDR3 has 15 residues. V was clipped by 0 bases and J by 8 bases; unmatched bases: 6. Per the germline V gene, CDR1 is LGHNA and CDR2 is YSLEER. CDR3 nucleotide sequence: TGCGCCAGCAGCCAAGATCTTAGCGGGAGGACAACCCAGTACTTC. Translating it yields CASSQDLSGRTTQYF.

The chain is built from TRBV18 and TRBJ2-3, with D possibly TRBD2 on 6 matching bases. V shed 0 bases and J shed 6 bases, with 7 bases lying between them. The CDR3 covers 13 residues. From germline, CDR1 is KGHSH and CDR2 LQKENI. The DNA of the CDR3 is TGTGCCAGCTCACCACCTGGGGGGGATACGCAGTATTTT. Its protein is CASSPPGGDTQYF.

This clonotype was seen repeatedly, ten times or more. The V call is TRBV28, the J call TRBJ2-3; no reliable D call. Trimming took 6 bases from V and 8 from J, leaving 9 bases between them. Germline-derived CDR1 and CDR2 are MDHEN and SYDVKM. The CDR3 extends over 11 amino acids. CDR3: CASSQMRTQYF. Here the CDR3 DNA reads TGTGCCAGCAGCCAGATGCGTACGCAGTATTTT.

This clonotype appeared a few times. The chain links TRBV20-1 to TRBJ1-5; D is unclear. The CDR3 sequence is 14 residues long. Germline V gene data show CDR1 as DFQATT and CDR2 as SNEGSKA (reference sequence). The V end lost 5 bases, the J end lost 0 bases, and 11 bases lay between the germline ends. The CDR3 is CSAESGNSNQPQHF. CDR3 coding DNA: TGCAGTGCTGAATCCGGGAATAGCAATCAGCCCCAGCATTTT.

This chain links TRBV5-6 with TRBJ1-5, with a tentative D call TRBD1 (5 bases). Trimming cost V 0 bases and J 6 bases, with 10 bases left between them. Germline lookup yields CDR1 SGHDT and CDR2 YYEEEE. The CDR3 is made up of 14 amino acids. Here the CDR3 reads CASSLGLQGQPQHF. The DNA for the CDR3 is TGTGCCAGCAGCTTGGGGCTCCAGGGTCAGCCCCAGCATTTT.

This clonotype was observed a handful of times. This rearrangement joins TRBV7-2 to TRBJ2-1, with D tentatively TRBD2 (5 bases). Trimming took off 4 bases at V and 9 bases at J, with 10 bases between the two ends. Germline CDR1 SGHTA, CDR2 FQGNSA. The CDR3 has 12 amino acids. CDR3 DNA: TGTGCCAGCAGCTCCGGGGTTACTGAGCAGTTCTTC. Its translation is CASSSGVTEQFF.

This clonotype has ten or more counts. The chain uses TRBV20-1 and TRBJ1-5; D might be TRBD1 (5 bases). The CDR3 has 15 amino acids. The germline V and J ends were trimmed by 0 bases and 2 bases, with 11 bases remaining between them. CDR1 and CDR2 (germline): DFQATT, SNEGSKA (reference sequence). CDR3 amino acids: CSARDEGLGNQPQHF. DNA for the CDR3: TGCAGTGCTAGAGATGAGGGGTTGGGCAATCAGCCCCAGCATTTT.

This clonotype has only a few counts. The V and J genes are TRBV6-6 and TRBJ1-2; D gene ambiguous. Trimming stripped 2 bases from V and 8 bases from J, with 12 bases between. CDR3 size: 13 residues. Germline V gene sequence: CDR1 MNHNY, CDR2 SVGAGI (reference sequence). CDR3 loop: CASSYGEGGGYTF. The CDR3 bases are TGTGCCAGCAGTTACGGGGAAGGAGGCGGCTACACCTTC.

In its sample, this clonotype was seen a few times. This chain joins TRBV12-3 or TRBV12-4 and TRBJ2-5, with 9 bases matching TRBD1. V shed 5 bases and J 5 bases; nucleotides not matched to a gene: 9. The CDR3 spans 15 residues. For the CDR3, the DNA is TGTGCCAGCAGTGCACGTGACAGGGGGTGGGAGACCCAGTACTTC. It translates to CASSARDRGWETQYF.

This clonotype was observed a few times. This chain connects TRBV6-1 to TRBJ1-3; 7 nucleotides match TRBD1. Unmatched junction bases numbered 13, after V lost 7 bases and J lost 1 base. The CDR3 loop spans 17 amino acids. Germline V CDR1 and CDR2: MNHNS, SASEGT. CDR3: CASTGQRSVWSGNTIYF. The CDR3, as DNA: TGTGCCAGCACGGGACAGCGGTCGGTGTGGTCTGGAAACACCATATATTTT.

This clonotype was seen a few times. The chain has TRBV2 and TRBJ1-4, with 8 bases identical to TRBD1. Germline loops: CDR1 SNHLY, CDR2 FYNNEI. V gave up 6 bases and J gave up 7 bases; unmatched junction bases: 7. This CDR3 has 14 amino acids. The chain's CDR3 is CASRDRTGLEKLFF. CDR3 nucleotides: TGTGCCAGCAGAGACCGGACAGGGCTTGAAAAACTGTTTTTT.

This clonotype was seen repeatedly, ten times or more. The rearrangement joins TRBV5-5 to TRBJ1-5; D is ambiguous. The V gene lost 1 base and the J gene lost 0 bases, with 8 bases spanning the gap. This CDR3 comprises 15 residues. The germline V gene has CDR1 SGHKS and CDR2 YYEKEE (reference sequence). CDR3 coding DNA: TGTGCCAGCAGCTTGTGGGCCAGTAGCAATCAGCCCCAGCATTTT. This sequence encodes CASSLWASSNQPQHF.

The rearrangement joins TRBV7-9 to TRBJ1-4; D is unclear. V was pared by 5 bases and J by 3 bases, with 10 bases between. The CDR3 spans 14 residues. Per the germline V gene, CDR1 is SEHNR and CDR2 is FQNEAQ (reference sequence). Here the CDR3 DNA reads TGTGCCAGCAGCCCGGACGGACCTAATGAAAAACTGTTTTTT. This gives the protein CASSPDGPNEKLFF.

The chain combines TRBV7-2 with TRBJ2-5, with D perhaps given as TRBD1 or TRBD2 (7 bases each). Germline V gene data show CDR1 as SGHTA and CDR2 as FQGNSA. V was pared by 2 bases and J by 7 bases, with 11 bases between. This CDR3 has 13 amino acids. CDR3 in amino acids: CASSLTGEGTQYF. CDR3 DNA: TGTGCCAGCAGCTTAACAGGGGAGGGGACCCAGTACTTC.